This T cell receptor beta chain was found in a study of vaccination effects on CD4 cells after COVID-19. Assay: immunoSEQ multiplex PCR; the TCRdb copy retains only in-frame clones and omits some. The sample has approximately 31,000 clones; around three quarters are singletons. Germline lookup yields CDR1 KGHSH and CDR2 LQKENI. The CDR3 has 12 amino acids. Germline trimming cut 6 bases from V and 6 bases from J; bases unmatched to any gene: 5. Points on this clone: Antigen specificity is unknown.

Subsequent to a culture period of about ten days, CD4+ T cells were isolated. Vaccinated recipients, who were negative for nucleocapsid antibodies, had no history of SARS-CoV-2 infection. Fresh IL-2-containing medium replaced half the medium on days 3 and 7. The source of this sequence is a human donor who received a COVID-19 vaccine. This specimen consisted of CD4+ T cells from PBMCs cultured without peptide, obtained before COVID-19 vaccination. The chain joins TRBV18 to TRBJ2-7, with 7 bases that match TRBD1. The CDR3 DNA reads as TGTGCCAGCTCTTACGACAGGGCCGAGCAGTACTTC. Amino acid sequence: CASSYDRAEQYF.